This T cell receptor (beta chain) was recovered during a study of shared clonotypes between healthy human individuals. General study results and limits: Only blood was sampled, and tissue TCR repertoires likely differ from blood ones. Clonotypes shared by all four sorted-subset donors had higher generation probabilities than non-shared clonotypes.

As for this clone: Its antigen is not identified.

Profiling relied on immunoSEQ multiplex PCR, and the TCRdb table lists in-frame clones only, not all of them. The data show more than 400,000 clones, 90% to 96% seen once. This CDR3 has 13 residues. Per germline, CDR1 MDHEN and CDR2 SYDVKM. The sequencing input was naive CD4+ T cells sorted from blood. The subset was: CD45RA+ positively selected. V and J are TRBV28 and TRBJ2-5; D unclear. TRBJ2-7 matches the DNA end more closely, so the J call is doubtful. This TCR derives from a woman between 25 and 40 years old in good health. In DNA, the CDR3 is TGTGCCAGCAGTTTAGGCCCCATCCTCGAGCAGTACTTC. As protein: CASSLGPILEQYF.